What follows are 31 T cell receptor delta chains derived from one specimen sequenced in a study of gamma-delta T cells after stem cell transplantation. TCRdb applied CATT to the RT-PCR reads for clone calling. The sample shows over a thousand delta-chain clones, about 4% of them seen only once. Input material: gamma-delta T cells. The receptors here all came from a human donor. It is not recorded whose cells these are; they may come from a transplant donor.

Details on this clone: This probably arose from a read error, given a far larger clone one base away. Other DNA sequences within the sample encode an identical CDR3. The rearrangement links TRDV2 to TRDJ1; the match to TRDD3 covers 8 bases. The germline CDR1 and CDR2 sequences are GEAIGNYY and EKD. The V gene end was trimmed by 0 bases and the J gene end by 0 bases; junction bases not matched to a gene: 8. This CDR3 region has 17 residues. The CDR3 DNA sequence: TGTGCCTGTGACACCGTGGGATACGGTGGTCACACCGATAAACTCATCTTT. It yields the protein CACDTVGYGGHTDKLIF.

As concerns this clone: The amino acid sequence in TCRdb belongs to a much larger clone and departs from this DNA's translation at residue 11, likely a sequencing read error; the sequence shown is translated from the DNA. This sample includes further DNA sequences coding for the same CDR3. V gene TRDV2 combines with J gene TRDJ3, with 9 bases that match TRDD3. CDR1 is GEAIGNYY and CDR2 is EKD in the germline V gene. The CDR3 spans 21 residues. CDR3 sequence: CACDPAEAGGCGSWDTRQMFF. The CDR3 nucleotides read TGTGCCTGTGACCCCGCGGAGGCTGGGGGATGCGGCTCCTGGGACACCCGACAGATGTTTTTT.

In this sample, this clone turned up a few times. The J gene is TRDJ1, the V gene TRDV2; 11 positions agree with TRDD3. V shed 0 bases and J 0 bases; nucleotides not matched to a gene: 11. The CDR3 extends over 19 amino acids. Germline V gene data show CDR1 as GEAIGNYY and CDR2 as EKD. The CDR3 bases are TGTGCCTGTGACACCGTCGGACTGGGGGATAAACGGGACACCGATAAACTCATCTTT. This gives the protein CACDTVGLGDKRDTDKLIF.

In regard to this clone: A far bigger clonotype differs at one base, so this is likely a read error. The sample holds other DNA sequences that translate to the same CDR3. The rearrangement joins TRDV2 to TRDJ1; D is perhaps TRDD3 (5 bases). Looked up from germline, CDR1 is GEAIGNYY and CDR2 is EKD. This CDR3 has 19 amino acids. The CDR3 DNA reads TGTGCCTGCGACACCGTGGAGGGCGCAAGGGGACCGTACACCGATAAACTCATCTTT. Its translation is CACDTVEGARGPYTDKLIF.

This clone was counted between two and nine times. The likely explanation is a read error, given a far larger clone one base away. At the DNA level, this CDR3 is encoded by other sequences in the same sample as well. J is TRDJ1 and V is TRDV2; D remains ambiguous. Trimming shortened V by 0 bases and J by 0 bases, and 28 bases separated the two germline ends. Germline lookup yields CDR1 GEAIGNYY and CDR2 EKD. The CDR3 has 21 amino acids. CDR3 protein: CACDTVKPVGGPNLYTDKLIF. In nucleotides, the CDR3 is TGTGCCTGTGACACCGTAAAACCTGTAGGAGGACCAAACCTGTACACCGATAAACTCATCTTT.

This clone is labeled medium-sized. A much larger clone is a single base away; this may be a read error. In the same sample, other DNA sequences code for this CDR3. The chain uses TRDV2 and TRDJ1, with 10 nucleotides matching TRDD3. The CDR3 sequence is 17 residues long. V lost 3 bases to trimming and J lost 6 bases; unmatched junction nucleotides: 15. Per germline, CDR1 GEAIGNYY and CDR2 EKD. Here the CDR3 reads CACDALLGDSGPYKLIF. CDR3 in DNA: TGTGCCTGTGACGCCTTACTGGGGGATTCTGGACCCTATAAACTCATCTTT.

In its sample, this clone was seen a few times. A read error likely explains this, since a far larger clone differs by one base. This sample includes further DNA sequences coding for the same CDR3. The rearrangement uses TRDV2 and TRDJ1; 9 bases align to TRDD3. The CDR3 is 14 residues long. The V gene's germline CDR1 is GEAIGNYY and CDR2 EKD. The CDR3 DNA is TGTGCCTCTGACAAACTGGGGGACACCGATAAACTGATCTTT. Protein: CASDKLGDTDKLIF.

This clone was found a few times. TCRdb's protein for this DNA is that of a much larger clone and differs from the translation at residue 18, likely a read error; the protein shown is the DNA translation. This rearrangement joins TRDV2 to TRDJ3, with TRDD3 identical over 11 bases. The germline CDR1 and CDR2 sequences are GEAIGNYY and EKD. The CDR3 sequence is 20 residues long. The CDR3, as DNA: TGTGCCTGTGACACCGGATGGGGGATACGAACCGGCTGGGACACCCGACAGACGTTTTTC. This gives the protein CACDTGWGIRTGWDTRQTFF.

Details on this clone: The protein recorded in TCRdb matches a much larger clone and deviates from this DNA's translation at residue 4, suggesting a read error; the protein here is obtained by translating the DNA. CDR3 amino acids: CACGTGFGGFTDKLIF. The CDR3 nucleotides read TGTGCCTGTGGCACCGGTTTCGGGGGGTTCACCGATAAACTCATCTTT. This chain uses TRDV2 with TRDJ1; tentative D call: TRDD3 (5 bases). CDR1 is GEAIGNYY and CDR2 is EKD in the germline V gene. This CDR3 comprises 16 residues.

This clone was counted a few times. One junction end disagrees with the germline gene, perhaps due to a read error. The V call is TRDV1, the J call TRDJ1, with TRDD3 matching 13 bases. The CDR3 sequence is 16 residues long. Germline V CDR1 and CDR2: TSWWSYY, QGS. Here the CDR3 DNA reads TGTGCTCTTGGAGGTACTGGGGGATACGCCACCGATGAACTCATCTTT. Amino acid sequence: CALGGTGGYATDELIF.

Regarding this clone: This DNA translates differently at residue 10 from the TCRdb protein, which is that of a much larger clone; a read error is likely, and the protein shown is the DNA's own translation. The chain uses TRDV2 and TRDJ3; D ambiguous. The V gene's germline CDR1 is GEAIGNYY and CDR2 EKD. V lost 3 bases and J lost 5, with 16 bases in between. The CDR3 runs to 17 residues. DNA for the CDR3: TGTGCCTGTGACCAGGTACTCTCGTCCCGGGACACCCGACAGATGTTTTTC. It yields the protein CACDQVLSSRDTRQMFF.

This clone came up a few times. Translating the DNA gives a protein that differs from the TCRdb entry at residue 11; the protein shown here is that DNA translation. CDR3 nucleotide sequence: TGTGCCTGTGACACCATTACTGGGGGAGGCTCTAACACCAGTGATAAACTCATCTTT. Translating it yields CACDTITGGGSNTSDKLIF. V is TRDV2 and J is TRDJ1; TRDD3 matches at 9 bases. This CDR3 region has 19 residues. Germline CDR1 and CDR2: GEAIGNYY and EKD. Unmatched junction bases numbered 18, after V lost 0 bases and J lost 5 bases.

Comment on this clone: The junction shows a germline mismatch at one end, possibly a read error. This rearrangement joins TRDV2 to TRDJ1; 10 nucleotides match TRDD3. This CDR3 has 23 residues. CDR1 is GEAIGNYY and CDR2 is EKD in the germline V gene. Here the CDR3 reads CACATVGPGGTGGSSSSTDKLIF. The DNA for the CDR3 is TGTGCCTGTGCCACCGTGGGCCCAGGGGGTACTGGGGGATCCTCGTCTTCCACCGATAAACTCATCTTT.

Comments on this clone: This likely came from a read error, as a far larger clone is one base away. The CDR3 protein is CACGTVGSVPGTTDKLIF. CDR3 sequence (DNA): TGTGCCTGTGGCACCGTAGGATCAGTACCCGGTACGACCGATAAACTCATCTTT. The chain has TRDV2 and TRDJ1; the D is unclear. CDR1 and CDR2 from the germline V gene are GEAIGNYY and EKD. This CDR3 is 18 amino acids long.

As to this clone: The TCRdb record carries a much larger clone's protein, which differs from this DNA's translation at residue 4; a read error is the likely cause, and the protein listed here is the DNA translation. V usage is TRDV2 and J usage is TRDJ1; D remains unclear. Germline CDR1 reads GEAIGNYY; CDR2 reads EKD. This CDR3 region has 15 residues. V was cut by 5 bases and J by 1 base, with 16 bases left in between. The chain's CDR3 is CACGAIKSLTDKLIF. CDR3 nucleotides: TGTGCCTGTGGCGCGATCAAATCTCTCACCGATAAACTCATCTTT.

This clone is medium-sized (0.01 to 0.1%) in the sample. The chain is built from TRDV2 and TRDJ1; the D gene is possibly TRDD3 (5 bases). Germline loops: CDR1 GEAIGNYY, CDR2 EKD. Trimming left V 3 bases short and J 0 bases short, with 16 bases between. The CDR3 is 16 amino acids. Written as DNA, the CDR3 is TGTGCCTGTGACGCTATGGAGGGGGTCGACACCGATAAACTCATCTTT. Amino acid sequence: CACDAMEGVDTDKLIF.

On this clone itself: For this DNA, TCRdb reports the protein of a much larger clone, which diverges at residue 11, most likely from a read error; the protein presented here is translated directly from the DNA. The CDR3 coding sequence is TGTGCCTGTGACCCTACTGGGGGAGACTCCAGGGACACCCGACAGATGTTTTTC. It yields the protein CACDPTGGDSRDTRQMFF. This chain joins TRDV2 and TRDJ3, with 9 nucleotides matching TRDD3. From germline, CDR1 is GEAIGNYY and CDR2 EKD. The CDR3 consists of 18 residues.

This clone is medium-sized in the sample. The rearrangement links TRDV2 to TRDJ1; 10 nucleotides line up with TRDD3. Per the germline V gene, CDR1 is GEAIGNYY and CDR2 is EKD. The CDR3 has 18 amino acids. V trimming: 1 base; J trimming: 0 bases; junction bases outside the gene matches: 10. The CDR3 DNA is TGTGCCTGTGACACAGTACTGGGGGATCCCTTGTACACCGATAAACTCATCTTT. It yields the protein CACDTVLGDPLYTDKLIF.

The table lists this clone with a few counts. A far bigger clonotype differs at one base, so this is likely a read error. The rearrangement uses TRDV2 and TRDJ1, with 8 bases aligning to TRDD3. The CDR3 contains 14 residues. The ends lost 8 bases at V and 0 bases at J; junction bases unmatched: 7. Germline loops: CDR1 GEAIGNYY, CDR2 EKD. CDR3 DNA: TGTGCCTCTGGCAAACTGGGGGACACCGATAAACTCATCTTT. Its translation is CASGKLGDTDKLIF.

A remark on this clone: The protein held in TCRdb is that of a much larger clone and does not match this DNA's translation at residue 3, likely because of a read error; the protein shown is translated from the DNA. The chain has TRDV2 and TRDJ3; 13 bases align to TRDD3. The length of the CDR3 is 20 residues. Germline lookup yields CDR1 GEAIGNYY and CDR2 EKD. The CDR3 here is CARDTVLGDTSSWDTRQMFF. CDR3 nucleotide sequence: TGTGCCCGTGACACCGTACTGGGGGATACGAGCTCCTGGGACACCCGACAGATGTTTTTC.

This clone rates as medium-sized. A read error may explain this, as a much larger clone is one base away. The chain employs TRDV2 and TRDJ1; 8 bases are shared with TRDD3. The CDR3 consists of 15 residues. Per the germline V gene, CDR1 is GEAIGNYY and CDR2 is EKD. With 0 bases clipped from V and 4 bases from J, the junction kept 6 bases outside the gene matches. The CDR3 nucleotides read TGTGCCTGTGACACCGTTGGGGGATCTATCGATAAACTCATCTTT. This gives the protein CACDTVGGSIDKLIF.

This chain links TRDV2 with TRDJ3, with 13 bases identical to TRDD3. V lost 1 base to trimming and J lost 7 bases; unmatched junction nucleotides: 12. The CDR3 spans 20 residues. CDR1 and CDR2 (germline): GEAIGNYY, EKD. CDR3 sequence (DNA): TGTGCCTGTGACACAATAGGACTGGGGGATACGCATAAAGACACCCGACAGATGTTTTTC. Amino acids: CACDTIGLGDTHKDTRQMFF.

There are a few counts of this clone. Different DNA sequences within this sample yield the same CDR3. The chain joins TRDV2 to TRDJ1; TRDD3 might be the D (5 bases). Germline values: CDR1 GEAIGNYY, CDR2 EKD. This CDR3 contains 23 residues. V lost 0 bases, J lost 1 base, and 35 bases lay in between. CDR3 in amino acids: CACDTVETRTPTGGPRVTDKLIF. DNA of the CDR3: TGTGCCTGTGACACCGTCGAAACGAGGACGCCAACTGGTGGCCCCAGGGTCACCGATAAACTCATCTTT.

This clone was seen more than once but under ten times. The protein that TCRdb holds for this DNA derives from a much larger clone and differs from the translated DNA at residue 10, which likely indicates a read error; the protein shown here is translated from the DNA. This chain's CDR3 is CACDTVSFLRAGGITDKLIF. The CDR3 nucleotides read TGTGCCTGTGACACCGTTTCTTTCCTAAGGGCTGGGGGGATCACCGATAAACTCATCTTT. J is TRDJ1 and V is TRDV2; D perhaps matches TRDD3 (7 bases). V was shortened by 0 bases and J by 1 base, with 26 bases between the two germline ends. The CDR3 is 20 amino acids. Germline lookup yields CDR1 GEAIGNYY and CDR2 EKD.

A few counts support this clone. TCRdb records a much larger clone's protein for this DNA, with a difference at residue 8 that likely arises from a read error; the protein given is the translation of the DNA. This rearrangement joins TRDV2 to TRDJ1; 8 nucleotides agree with TRDD3. Germline assignment: CDR1 GEAIGNYY and CDR2 EKD. V lost 2 bases and J lost 0; bases outside the gene matches: 10. The CDR3 spans 17 residues. The CDR3 sequence is CACDKLGATLYTDKLIF. The CDR3 region has the DNA TGTGCCTGTGACAAACTGGGGGCTACGCTGTACACCGATAAACTCATCTTT.

The rearrangement links TRDV2 to TRDJ3; 13 nucleotides agree with TRDD3. Trimming removed 3 bases from V and 7 bases from J; junction bases left unmatched: 11. The CDR3 is 19 residues long. The germline gives CDR1 GEAIGNYY, CDR2 EKD. The CDR3 protein is CACDALLGDTHKDTRQMFF. The CDR3 DNA follows: TGTGCCTGTGACGCCTTACTGGGGGATACGCATAAAGACACCCGACAGATGTTTTTC.

About this clone itself: The protein TCRdb lists belongs to a much larger clone and differs from this DNA's translation at residue 12, which points to a read error; the protein shown is made from the DNA. The CDR3 DNA sequence: TGTGCCTGTGACACCGTTCCCTCCCGGGGGATAAGCCGAGATAAACTCATCTTT. Translated, it gives CACDTVPSRGISRDKLIF. The chain uses TRDV2 and TRDJ1; TRDD3 aligns across 8 bases. Germline values: CDR1 GEAIGNYY, CDR2 EKD. This CDR3 contains 18 residues. V shed 0 bases and J 5 bases; nucleotides not matched to a gene: 16.

By frequency in the sample, this clone is large. Other nucleotide sequences from this sample produce the same CDR3. The rearrangement joins TRDV2 to TRDJ1, with D possibly matching TRDD3 (5 bases). The V gene's germline CDR1 is GEAIGNYY and CDR2 EKD. The CDR3 has 19 residues. V gave up 0 bases and J gave up 0 bases, with 22 bases separating them. CDR3 nucleotides: TGTGCCTGTGACACCGTGGAGGGCGCAAGGGGACCGTACACCGATAAACTCATCTTT. Its protein product is CACDTVEGARGPYTDKLIF.

This clone is medium-sized in the sample. The J gene is TRDJ1, the V gene TRDV2; 10 bases are shared with TRDD3. Trimming at V came to 3 bases and at J to 0 bases, leaving 9 bases not matched to a gene. The CDR3 has 17 amino acids. Germline CDR1 and CDR2: GEAIGNYY and EKD. CDR3 residues: CACDPVLGDSYTDKLIF. The CDR3 nucleotides are TGTGCCTGTGACCCCGTACTGGGGGATTCCTACACCGATAAACTCATCTTT.

This clone counts as medium-sized (0.01 to 0.1%). The chain links TRDV2 to TRDJ1; 13 nucleotides line up with TRDD3. CDR1 and CDR2 (germline): GEAIGNYY, EKD. This CDR3 contains 19 residues. Trimming cost V 0 bases and J 0 bases; bases outside gene matches: 9. DNA for the CDR3: TGTGCCTGTGACACCTTACTGGGGGATACGCTTGCGTACACCGATAAACTCATCTTT. This sequence encodes CACDTLLGDTLAYTDKLIF.

As to this clone: TCRdb's protein, taken from a much larger clone, differs from this DNA's translation at residue 13, likely owing to a read error; the protein displayed comes from the DNA. The gene calls are TRDV2 and TRDJ1; 12 nucleotides line up with TRDD3. The CDR3 runs 19 residues. Germline-derived CDR1 and CDR2 are GEAIGNYY and EKD. V lost 1 base and J lost 1; bases outside the gene matches: 12. The CDR3 sequence: CACDTVGLGDTVCTDKLIF. The CDR3 region has the DNA TGTGCCTGTGACACGGTCGGCCTGGGGGATACGGTGTGCACCGATAAACTCATCTTT.